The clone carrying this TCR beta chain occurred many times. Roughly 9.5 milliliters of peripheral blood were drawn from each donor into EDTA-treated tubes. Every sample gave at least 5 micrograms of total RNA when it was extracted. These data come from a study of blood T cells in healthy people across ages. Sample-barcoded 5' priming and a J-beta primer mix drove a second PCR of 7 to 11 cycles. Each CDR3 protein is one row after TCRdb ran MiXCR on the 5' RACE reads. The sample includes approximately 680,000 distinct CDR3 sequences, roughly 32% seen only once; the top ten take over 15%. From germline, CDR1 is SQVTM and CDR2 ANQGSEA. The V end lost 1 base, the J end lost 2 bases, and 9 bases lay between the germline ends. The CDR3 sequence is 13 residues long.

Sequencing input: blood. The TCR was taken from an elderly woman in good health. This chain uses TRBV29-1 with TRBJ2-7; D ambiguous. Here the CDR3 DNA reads TGCAGCGTTGAAGGCGAACCTGCCTACGAGCAGTACTTC. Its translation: CSVEGEPAYEQYF.